These 3 T cell receptor beta chains were sequenced from one sample in a study of blood T cell repertoires in COVID-19. Method: immunoSEQ multiplex PCR; TCRdb's copy keeps in-frame clones and lacks some. The sample has under 95,000 clones, roughly three quarters seen once. Source material: peripheral blood. The receptors shown here come from a man between 65 and 85 years old with acute or convalescent COVID-19.

The V and J genes are TRBV5-6 and TRBJ2-7; 7 nucleotides align to TRBD1. CDR3 size: 16 residues. Germline loops: CDR1 SGHDT, CDR2 YYEEEE. The V segment lost 0 bases and the J segment 2 bases; nucleotides outside the gene matches: 8. The CDR3 region has the DNA TGTGCCAGCAGCTTGGAACCACAGGGGAGCACCTACGAGCAGTACGTC. This encodes CASSLEPQGSTYEQYV.

This clone was recorded once. The gene calls are TRBV11-3 and TRBJ2-1, with 9 bases aligning to TRBD2. V dropped 5 bases and J dropped 4; count of bases not matched to a gene: 3. Germline V gives CDR1 SGHNT, CDR2 YENEEA. This CDR3 is built from 14 residues. Written as DNA, the CDR3 is TGTGCCAGCAGCGAGCGGGGGGAATACAATGAGCAGTTCTTC. As protein: CASSERGEYNEQFF. The full variable domain, its missing parts supplied by reference TRBV11-3 and TRBJ2-1, is EAGVVQSPRYKIIEKKQPVAFWCNPISGHNTLYWYLQNLGQGPELLIRYENEEAVDDSQLPKDRFSAERLKGVDSTLKIQPAELGDSAVYLCASSERGEYNEQFFGPGTRLTVL.

V is TRBV7-3 and J is TRBJ2-7; D perhaps matches TRBD2 (5 bases). The ends were cut back, 4 bases at V and 6 bases at J, with 13 bases in the middle. The CDR3 runs to 13 residues. Germline CDR1 SGHTA, CDR2 FQGTGA. The CDR3 region is CASSSQPGSEQYF. In nucleotides, the CDR3 is TGTGCCAGCAGCTCACAGCCGGGGTCCGAGCAGTACTTC.